This TCR beta chain was identified during a study of cytomegalovirus exposure and HLA in healthy donors. Study background: The roughly 130 validation repertoires used the same platform as the roughly 620 first-cohort repertoires, a later analysis reported. Findings and caveats of the study: In vitro checks showed that a few CMV-associated chains really do target CMV antigens.

Some clones are missing from TCRdb's copy, which holds only in-frame ones; the method was immunoSEQ multiplex PCR. This table has 90,000 to 150,000 clones, 80% to 90% appearing once. The donors were part of the validation cohort, which consisted of more than 90 subjects and was separate from the first cohort of 666 subjects. This CDR3 has 12 amino acids. The germline gives CDR1 MDHEN, CDR2 SYDVKM. The V gene lost 6 bases and the J gene lost 4 bases, with 9 bases spanning the gap. Details on this clone: Its antigen remains unidentified.

The clonotype originates from a man younger than 35 in good health and CMV-seropositive. The V gene is TRBV28, the J gene TRBJ1-1; the D is unclear. Sequencing was performed on PBMCs. DNA for the CDR3: TGTGCCAGCAGCGCGGAAACCACTGAAGCTTTCTTT. Translation: CASSAETTEAFF.